This entry is about one T cell receptor beta chain. Antigen: not known. The sample belongs to a study of blood T cells in healthy people across ages. A second PCR, run for roughly 7 to 11 cycles, used a sample-barcoded 5' primer plus a J-beta primer mix. Through a template-switch adaptor with 12 random nucleotides, each cDNA molecule received a tag. A single record per CDR3 protein comes from TCRdb applying MiXCR to the 5' RACE reads. Of about 1,500,000 distinct CDR3 sequences in the sample, around 39% were seen once. General study results and limits: Age showed a roughly linear inverse relationship with TCR beta diversity per million T cells.

The V gene lost 0 bases and the J gene lost 2 bases, with 14 bases spanning the gap. The CDR3 loop spans 16 amino acids. CDR1 and CDR2 (germline): DFQATT, SNEGSKA (reference sequence). The sequencing input was blood. The rearrangement joins TRBV20-1 to TRBJ1-5; TRBD1 might be the D (6 bases). This receptor was taken from a young woman in good health. The CDR3 spells CSARDPPGAGNQPQHF. In DNA form, the CDR3 reads TGCAGTGCTAGAGATCCTCCGGGGGCAGGCAATCAGCCCCAGCATTTT.